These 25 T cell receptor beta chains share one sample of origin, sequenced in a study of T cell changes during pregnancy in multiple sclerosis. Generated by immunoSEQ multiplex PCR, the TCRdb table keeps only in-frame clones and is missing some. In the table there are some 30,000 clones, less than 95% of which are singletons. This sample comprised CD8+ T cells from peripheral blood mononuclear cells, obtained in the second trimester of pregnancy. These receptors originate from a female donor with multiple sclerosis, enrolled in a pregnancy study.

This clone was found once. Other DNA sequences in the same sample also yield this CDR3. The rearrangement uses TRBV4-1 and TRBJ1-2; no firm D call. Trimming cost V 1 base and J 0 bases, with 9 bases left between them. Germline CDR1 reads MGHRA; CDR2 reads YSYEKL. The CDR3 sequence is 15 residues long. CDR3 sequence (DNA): TGCGCCAGCAGCCAAGTAACGGGAGCTAACTATGGCTACACCTTC. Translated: CASSQVTGANYGYTF.

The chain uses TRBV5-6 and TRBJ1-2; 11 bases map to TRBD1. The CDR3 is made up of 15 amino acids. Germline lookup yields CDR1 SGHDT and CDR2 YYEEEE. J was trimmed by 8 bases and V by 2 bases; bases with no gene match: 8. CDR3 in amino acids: CASSFGTGGLGGYTF. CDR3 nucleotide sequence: TGTGCCAGCAGCTTCGGGACAGGGGGTTTGGGCGGCTACACCTTC.

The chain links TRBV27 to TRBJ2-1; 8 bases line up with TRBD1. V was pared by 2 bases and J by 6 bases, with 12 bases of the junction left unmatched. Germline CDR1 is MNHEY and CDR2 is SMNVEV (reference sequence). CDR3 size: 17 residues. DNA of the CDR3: TGTGCCAGCAGTTTAAAATTATCCAGGGGGCGCCGCAATGAGCAGTTCTTC. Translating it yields CASSLKLSRGRRNEQFF.

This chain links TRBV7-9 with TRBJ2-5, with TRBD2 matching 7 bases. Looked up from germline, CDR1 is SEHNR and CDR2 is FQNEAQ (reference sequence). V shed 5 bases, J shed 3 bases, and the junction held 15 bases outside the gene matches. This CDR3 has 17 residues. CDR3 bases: TGTGCCAGCAGCCCACCCCTTGCGGCTAGCGGCAAAGAGACCCAGTACTTC. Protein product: CASSPPLAASGKETQYF.

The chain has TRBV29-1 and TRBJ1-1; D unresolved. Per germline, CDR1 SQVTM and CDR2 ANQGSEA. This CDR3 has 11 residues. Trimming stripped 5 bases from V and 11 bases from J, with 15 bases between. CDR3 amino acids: CSVFDPAAAFF. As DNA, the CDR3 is TGCAGCGTTTTTGACCCCGCGGCCGCTTTCTTT.

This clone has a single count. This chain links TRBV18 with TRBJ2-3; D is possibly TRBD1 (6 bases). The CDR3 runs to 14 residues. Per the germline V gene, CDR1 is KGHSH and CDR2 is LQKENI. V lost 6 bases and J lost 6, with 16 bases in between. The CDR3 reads CASSSTGFGDTQYF. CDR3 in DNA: TGTGCCAGCTCCTCGACAGGTTTTGGGGATACGCAGTATTTT. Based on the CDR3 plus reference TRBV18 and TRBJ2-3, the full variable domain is NAGVMQNPRHLVRRRGQEARLRCSPMKGHSHVYWYRQLPEEGLKFMVYLQKENIIDESGMPKERFSAEFPKEGPSILRIQQVVRGDSAAYFCASSSTGFGDTQYFGPGTRLTVL.

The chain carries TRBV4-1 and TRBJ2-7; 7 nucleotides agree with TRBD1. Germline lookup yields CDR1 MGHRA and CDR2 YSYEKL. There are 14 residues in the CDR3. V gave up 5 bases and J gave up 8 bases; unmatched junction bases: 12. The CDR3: CASSNRDSALKQYF. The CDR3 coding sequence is TGCGCCAGCAGCAACCGGGACAGCGCCCTTAAGCAGTACTTC.

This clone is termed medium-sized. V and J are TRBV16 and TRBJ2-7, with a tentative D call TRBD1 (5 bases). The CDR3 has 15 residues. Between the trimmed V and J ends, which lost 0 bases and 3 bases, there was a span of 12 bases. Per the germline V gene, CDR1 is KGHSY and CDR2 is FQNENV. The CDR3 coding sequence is TGTGCCAGCAGCCAATCGGGGCAGTTCTTCTACGAGCAGTACTTC. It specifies CASSQSGQFFYEQYF.

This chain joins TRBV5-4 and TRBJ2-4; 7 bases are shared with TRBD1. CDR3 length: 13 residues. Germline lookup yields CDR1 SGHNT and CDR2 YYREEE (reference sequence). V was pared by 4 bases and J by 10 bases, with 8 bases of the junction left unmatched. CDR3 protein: CASSSRDRGIQYF. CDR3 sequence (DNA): TGTGCCAGCAGCAGCCGGGACAGAGGTATTCAGTACTTC.

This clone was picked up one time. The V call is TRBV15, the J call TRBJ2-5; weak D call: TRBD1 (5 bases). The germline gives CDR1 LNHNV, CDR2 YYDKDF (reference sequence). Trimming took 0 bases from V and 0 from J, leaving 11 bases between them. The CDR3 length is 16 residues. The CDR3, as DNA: TGTGCCACCAGCAGAGAGGACACTGAGTACCAAGAGACCCAGTACTTC. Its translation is CATSREDTEYQETQYF.

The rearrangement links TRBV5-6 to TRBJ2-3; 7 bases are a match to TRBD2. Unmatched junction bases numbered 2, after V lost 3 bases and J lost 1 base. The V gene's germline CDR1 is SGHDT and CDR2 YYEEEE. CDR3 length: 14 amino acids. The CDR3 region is CASSWGGGTDTQYF. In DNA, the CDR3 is TGTGCCAGCAGCTGGGGGGGAGGCACAGATACGCAGTATTTT.

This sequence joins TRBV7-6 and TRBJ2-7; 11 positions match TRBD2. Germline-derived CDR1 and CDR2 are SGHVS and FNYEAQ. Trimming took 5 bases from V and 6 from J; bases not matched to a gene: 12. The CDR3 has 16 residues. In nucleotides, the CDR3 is TGTGCCAGCAGCGAGGTTAGCGGGAGGGCCGCGGGCGAGCAGTACTTC. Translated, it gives CASSEVSGRAAGEQYF.

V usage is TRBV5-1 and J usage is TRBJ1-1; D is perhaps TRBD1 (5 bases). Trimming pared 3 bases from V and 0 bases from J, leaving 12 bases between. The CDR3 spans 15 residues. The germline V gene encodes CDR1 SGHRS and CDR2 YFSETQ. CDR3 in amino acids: CASSWVQGMNTEAFF. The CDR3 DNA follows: TGCGCCAGCAGCTGGGTGCAGGGAATGAACACTGAAGCTTTCTTT.

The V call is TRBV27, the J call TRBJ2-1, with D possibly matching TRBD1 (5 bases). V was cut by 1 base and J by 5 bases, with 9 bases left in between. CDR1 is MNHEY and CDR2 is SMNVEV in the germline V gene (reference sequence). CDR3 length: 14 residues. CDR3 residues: CASSLLGVDNEQFF. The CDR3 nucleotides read TGTGCCAGCAGTTTATTAGGGGTGGACAATGAGCAGTTCTTC.

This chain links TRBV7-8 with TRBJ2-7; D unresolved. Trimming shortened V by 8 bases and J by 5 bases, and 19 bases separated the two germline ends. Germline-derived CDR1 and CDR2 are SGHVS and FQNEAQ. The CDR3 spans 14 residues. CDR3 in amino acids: CASAVQIKYDEQYF. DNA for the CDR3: TGTGCCAGCGCTGTTCAGATCAAGTATGACGAGCAGTACTTC.

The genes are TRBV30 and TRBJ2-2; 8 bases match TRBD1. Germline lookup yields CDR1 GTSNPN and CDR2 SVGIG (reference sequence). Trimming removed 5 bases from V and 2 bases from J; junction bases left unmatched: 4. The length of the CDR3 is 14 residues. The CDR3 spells CAWPGQANTGELFF. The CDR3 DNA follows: TGTGCCTGGCCGGGACAGGCTAACACCGGGGAGCTGTTTTTT. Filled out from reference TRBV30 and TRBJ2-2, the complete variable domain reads SQTIHQWPATLVQPVGSPLSLECTVEGTSNPNLYWYRQAAGRGLQLLFYSVGIGQISSEVPQNLSASRPQDRQFILSSKKLLLSDSGFYLCAWPGQANTGELFFGEGSRLTVL.

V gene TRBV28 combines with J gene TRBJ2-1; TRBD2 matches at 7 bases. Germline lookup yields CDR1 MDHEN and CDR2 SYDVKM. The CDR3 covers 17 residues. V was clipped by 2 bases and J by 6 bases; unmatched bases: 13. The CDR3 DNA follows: TGTGCCAGCAGTTTAAAGACTTCCTGGACTAGTTTCAATGAGCAGTTCTTC. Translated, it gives CASSLKTSWTSFNEQFF.

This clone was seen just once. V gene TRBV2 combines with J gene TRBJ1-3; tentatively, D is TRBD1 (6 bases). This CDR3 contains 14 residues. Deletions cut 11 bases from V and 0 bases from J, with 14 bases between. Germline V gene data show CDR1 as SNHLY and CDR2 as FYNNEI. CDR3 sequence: CAARDMSSGNTIYF. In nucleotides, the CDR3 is TGTGCCGCCCGGGACATGTCCTCTGGAAACACCATATATTTT.

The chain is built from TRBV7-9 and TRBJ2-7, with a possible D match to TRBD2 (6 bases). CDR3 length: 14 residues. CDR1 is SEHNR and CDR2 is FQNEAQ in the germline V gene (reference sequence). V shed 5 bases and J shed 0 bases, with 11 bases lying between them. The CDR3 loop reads CASSGSGRSYEQYF. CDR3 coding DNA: TGTGCCAGCAGCGGCAGCGGGCGCTCCTACGAGCAGTACTTC.

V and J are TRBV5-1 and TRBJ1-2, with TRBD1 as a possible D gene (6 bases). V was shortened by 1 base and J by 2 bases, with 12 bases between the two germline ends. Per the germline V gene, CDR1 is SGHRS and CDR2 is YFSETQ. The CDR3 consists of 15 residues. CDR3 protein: CASSLRSRGNYGYTF. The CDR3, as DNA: TGCGCCAGCAGCTTGAGGAGCAGGGGAAACTATGGCTACACCTTC. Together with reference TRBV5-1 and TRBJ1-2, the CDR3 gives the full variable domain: KAGVTQTPRYLIKTRGQQVTLSCSPISGHRSVSWYQQTPGQGLQFLFEYFSETQRNKGNFPGRFSGRQFSNSRSEMNVSTLELGDSALYLCASSLRSRGNYGYTFGSGTRLTVV.

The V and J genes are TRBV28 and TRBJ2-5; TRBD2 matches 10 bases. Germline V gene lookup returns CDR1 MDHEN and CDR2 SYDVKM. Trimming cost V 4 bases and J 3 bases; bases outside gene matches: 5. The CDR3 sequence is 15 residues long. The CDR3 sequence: CASSSWTSGEETQYF. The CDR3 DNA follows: TGTGCCAGCAGTTCCTGGACTAGCGGAGAAGAGACCCAGTACTTC.

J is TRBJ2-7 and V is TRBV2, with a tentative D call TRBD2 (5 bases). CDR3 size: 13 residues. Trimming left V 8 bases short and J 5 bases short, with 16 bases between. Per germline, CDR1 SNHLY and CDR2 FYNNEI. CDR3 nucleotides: TGTGCCAGCGGGTCGGTGACTACGGACGAGCAGTACTTC. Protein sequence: CASGSVTTDEQYF.

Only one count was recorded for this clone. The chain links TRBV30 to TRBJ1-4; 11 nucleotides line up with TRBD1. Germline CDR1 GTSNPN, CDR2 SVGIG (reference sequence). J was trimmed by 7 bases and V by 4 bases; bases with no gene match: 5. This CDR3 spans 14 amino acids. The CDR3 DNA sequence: TGTGCCTGGAACGCCGGGACAGGGGGTGAAAAACTGTTTTTT. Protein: CAWNAGTGGEKLFF.

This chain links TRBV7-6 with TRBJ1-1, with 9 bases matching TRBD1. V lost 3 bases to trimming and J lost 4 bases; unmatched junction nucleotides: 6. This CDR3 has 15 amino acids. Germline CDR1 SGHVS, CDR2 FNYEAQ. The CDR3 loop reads CASSFYRGRSTEAFF. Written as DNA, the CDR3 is TGTGCCAGCAGCTTCTACAGGGGGCGTTCCACTGAAGCTTTCTTT.

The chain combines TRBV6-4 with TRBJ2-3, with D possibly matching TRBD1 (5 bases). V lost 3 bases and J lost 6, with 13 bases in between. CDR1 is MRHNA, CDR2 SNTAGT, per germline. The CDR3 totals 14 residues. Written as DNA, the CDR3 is TGTGCCAGCAGTGAATCGGCAGGGTGGGATACGCAGTATTTT. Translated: CASSESAGWDTQYF.